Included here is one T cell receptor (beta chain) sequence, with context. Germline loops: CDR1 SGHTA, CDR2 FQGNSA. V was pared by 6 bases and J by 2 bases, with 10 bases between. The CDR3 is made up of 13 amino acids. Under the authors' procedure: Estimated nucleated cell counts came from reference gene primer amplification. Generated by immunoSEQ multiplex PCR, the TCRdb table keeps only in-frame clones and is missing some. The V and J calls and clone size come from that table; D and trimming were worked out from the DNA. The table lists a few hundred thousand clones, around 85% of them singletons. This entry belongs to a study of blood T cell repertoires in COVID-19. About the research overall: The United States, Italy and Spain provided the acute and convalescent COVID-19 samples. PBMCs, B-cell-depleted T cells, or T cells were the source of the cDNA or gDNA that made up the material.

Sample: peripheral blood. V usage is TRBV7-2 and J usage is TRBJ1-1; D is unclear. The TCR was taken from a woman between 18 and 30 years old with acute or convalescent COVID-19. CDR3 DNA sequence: TGTGCCAGCAGATCTAACGCCAACACTGAAGCTTTCTTT. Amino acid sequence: CASRSNANTEAFF.